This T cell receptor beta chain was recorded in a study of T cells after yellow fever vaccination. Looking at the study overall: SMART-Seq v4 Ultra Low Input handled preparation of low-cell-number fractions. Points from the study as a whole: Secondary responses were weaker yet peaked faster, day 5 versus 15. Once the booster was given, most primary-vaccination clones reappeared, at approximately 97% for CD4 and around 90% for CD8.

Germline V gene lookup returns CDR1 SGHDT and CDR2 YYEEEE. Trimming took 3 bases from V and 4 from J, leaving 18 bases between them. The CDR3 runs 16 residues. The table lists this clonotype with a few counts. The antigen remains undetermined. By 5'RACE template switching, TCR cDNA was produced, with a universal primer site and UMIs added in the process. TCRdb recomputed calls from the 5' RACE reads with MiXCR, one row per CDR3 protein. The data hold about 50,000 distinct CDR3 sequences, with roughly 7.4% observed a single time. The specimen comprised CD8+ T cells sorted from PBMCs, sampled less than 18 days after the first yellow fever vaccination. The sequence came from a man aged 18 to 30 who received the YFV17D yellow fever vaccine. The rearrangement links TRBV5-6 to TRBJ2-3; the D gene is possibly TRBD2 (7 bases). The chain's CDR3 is CASSSFLGGGPDTQYF. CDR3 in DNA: TGTGCCAGCAGCTCCTTCCTCGGCGGGGGCCCAGATACGCAGTATTTT.